This T cell receptor beta chain was recorded in a study of OX40 agonist ivuxolimab in advanced cancers. Overall study: Ivuxolimab, an agonist antibody against OX40 (CD134), was given to patients. General observations from the study: The expanded peripheral T cells' antigen specificity was not determined.

If patients had autoimmune disease history or systemic immunosuppression, they were excluded. Of note for this clone: The antigen is unknown.

The CDR3 has 16 residues. V was cut by 0 bases and J by 2 bases, with 13 bases left in between. CDR1 is SGHRS and CDR2 is YFSETQ in the germline V gene. Here immunoSEQ multiplex PCR was the method, and the copy in TCRdb shows in-frame clones only, minus some. The sample consists of approximately 82,000 clones, just over 85% of them appearing once. The sample here was CD4+ or CD8+ T cells sorted from blood, taken in a trial of the OX40 agonist ivuxolimab. The receptor comes from an adult with an advanced solid tumor such as melanoma, head and neck, liver or kidney cancer. The rearrangement joins TRBV5-1 to TRBJ2-3; D might be TRBD2 (6 bases). The CDR3 reads CASSLALAGTTDTQYF. Here the CDR3 DNA reads TGCGCCAGCAGCTTGGCATTGGCGGGAACCACAGATACGCAGTATTTT.